The subject of this entry is one TCR beta chain. The sample originates from a study of CD8 T cells in Susac syndrome. Reverse transcription of about 0.5 to 1 ug RNA was performed with random hexamers. TCRdb re-derived calls from the immunoSEQ multiplex PCR reads in MiXCR, one entry per CDR3 protein. The profile shows under 200,000 distinct CDR3 sequences, 94% of them singletons. Germline values: CDR1 SEHNR, CDR2 FQNEAQ (reference sequence). The CDR3 totals 15 residues. V was clipped by 0 bases and J by 6 bases, with 12 bases between them. This chain connects TRBV7-9 to TRBJ2-1; D unresolved. This receptor was obtained from a human donor with Susac syndrome. The material sequenced was CD4+ T cells from PBMCs. CDR3 loop: CASSLAEGPPNEQFF. The CDR3 DNA is TGTGCCAGCAGCTTAGCAGAAGGGCCTCCCAATGAGCAGTTCTTC.